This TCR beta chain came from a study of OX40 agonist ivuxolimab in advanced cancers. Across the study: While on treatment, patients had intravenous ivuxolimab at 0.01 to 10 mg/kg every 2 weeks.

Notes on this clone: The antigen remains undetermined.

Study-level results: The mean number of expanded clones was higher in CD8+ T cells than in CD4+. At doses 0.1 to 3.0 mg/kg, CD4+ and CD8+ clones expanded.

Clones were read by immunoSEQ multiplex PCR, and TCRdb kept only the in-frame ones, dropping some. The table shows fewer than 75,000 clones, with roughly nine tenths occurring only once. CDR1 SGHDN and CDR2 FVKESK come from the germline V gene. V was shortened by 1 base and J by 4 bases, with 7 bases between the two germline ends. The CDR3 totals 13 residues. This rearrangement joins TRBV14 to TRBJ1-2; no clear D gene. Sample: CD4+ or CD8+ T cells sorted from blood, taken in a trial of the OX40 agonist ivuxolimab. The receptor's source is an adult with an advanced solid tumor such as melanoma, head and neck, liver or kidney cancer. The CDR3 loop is CASSQGGGYGYTF. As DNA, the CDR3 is TGTGCCAGCAGCCAAGGAGGAGGCTATGGCTACACCTTC.